This TCR beta chain was sequenced in a study of blood T cell repertoires in COVID-19. About the study: COVID-19 samples collected from the United States, Italy and Spain covered acute and convalescent phases. PBMCs, B-cell-depleted T cells, or T cells were the source of the cDNA or gDNA that made up the material.

Original processing notes: Estimation of nucleated cell counts relied on the amplification of reference gene primers. Sequenced by immunoSEQ multiplex PCR; TCRdb stores in-frame clones only, minus some. V and J calls plus clone size are reproduced from that table; the DNA served to infer D and trimming. The sample contains about 300,000 clones, around 90% of which appear only once. The CDR3 is 14 residues long. The V gene's germline CDR1 is SEHNR and CDR2 FQNEAQ (reference sequence). Trimming shortened V by 5 bases and J by 7 bases, and 14 bases separated the two germline ends. Patients at the Seattle site were enrolled during active infection and followed longitudinally.

V and J are TRBV7-9 and TRBJ2-2, with D unclear. The TCR was taken from a woman aged 50 to 65 with COVID-19, enrolled during active disease. The material sequenced was peripheral blood. CDR3 sequence reads: CASSPIGGGGELFF. The CDR3, as DNA: TGTGCCAGCAGCCCGATAGGCGGCGGCGGGGAGCTGTTTTTT.